Listed below are T cell receptor beta chains from one sample, sequenced in a study of blood T cell repertoires in COVID-19. Sequencing was performed with immunoSEQ multiplex PCR; in TCRdb, only in-frame clones are kept and a portion is missing. The sample yields hundreds of thousands of clones, approximately 85% seen once. Sequences were obtained from peripheral blood. Receptors originate from a human donor in a cohort sampled during active COVID-19. The CDR3 runs from the conserved cysteine through the conserved F or W. A D gene is named only where the DNA matches it firmly. Clone size is not always given. Where it is, it says once, few, many or a class for expanded clones.

J,V,size,D,CDR3,DNA
TRBJ1-5,TRBV2,NA,TRBD1,CASRTGQGVQPQHF,TGTGCCAGCAGGACGGGACAGGGGGTTCAGCCCCAGCATTTT
TRBJ1-1,TRBV5-1,NA,TRBD1,CASSPGQGGTEAFF,TGCGCCAGCAGCCCGGGACAGGGGGGGACTGAAGCTTTCTTT
TRBJ1-1,TRBV5-1,NA,NA,CASSFQGVTEAFF,TGCGCCAGCAGCTTCCAGGGCGTCACTGAAGCTTTCTTT
TRBJ1-2,TRBV6-1,few,NA,CASSEHWYGYTF,TGTGCCAGCAGTGAACACTGGTATGGCTACACCTTC
TRBJ2-7,TRBV7-3,NA,TRBD1,CASSQTGGDEQYF,TGTGCCAGCAGCCAGACAGGGGGCGACGAGCAGTACTTC
TRBJ1-3,TRBV5-4,NA,TRBD1,CASSLGGNGGNTIYF,TGTGCCAGCAGCTTAGGGGGCAACGGTGGAAACACCATATATTTT
TRBJ2-3,TRBV7-3,NA,TRBD2,CASSPDRLAGYTDTQYF,TGTGCCAGCAGCCCTGACCGACTAGCGGGGTACACAGATACGCAGTATTTT
TRBJ2-3,TRBV11-2,NA,NA,CASSLAYRTQYF,TGTGCCAGCAGCTTAGCTTATCGTACGCAGTATTTT
TRBJ1-1,TRBV4-1,NA,TRBD1,CASSLRPGTANTEAFF,TGCGCCAGCAGCCTCAGACCCGGGACAGCGAACACTGAAGCTTTCTTT
TRBJ2-5,TRBV7-8,NA,NA,CASSRYSQETQYF,TGTGCCAGCAGCCGGTACAGCCAAGAGACCCAGTACTTC
TRBJ1-1,TRBV19,NA,TRBD1,CASSIVGQRNTEAFF,TGTGCCAGTAGTATAGTGGGACAGAGGAACACTGAAGCTTTCTTT
TRBJ2-3,TRBV7-2,NA,TRBD2,CASSLLAGGTDTQYF,TGTGCCAGCAGCCTACTAGCGGGGGGCACAGATACGCAGTATTTT
TRBJ2-7,TRBV3-1/TRBV3-2,NA,NA,CASSHTGVISYEQYF,TGTGCCAGCAGCCACACCGGGGTAATCTCCTACGAGCAGTACTTC
TRBJ1-5,TRBV19,NA,NA,CASSIPRGSVGNQPQHF,TGTGCCAGTAGTATCCCCCGGGGGTCCGTCGGCAATCAGCCCCAGCATTTT